The 3 T cell receptor beta chains reported below all come from one sample, sequenced in a study of T cell repertoires in ileal Crohn's disease. Stated time point: inflamed ileum from the surgical specimen. Only in-frame clones appear in the TCRdb table, and some are missing; sequencing was by immunoSEQ multiplex PCR. The table shows 10,000 to 11,000 clones, with 80% to 90% occurring only once. The source material was ileal tissue. Receptors were obtained from an adult with Crohn's disease.

CDR3 in DNA: TGTGCCAGCAGCATCCCCGGGGCCAACGTCCTGACTTTC. Translated, it gives CASSIPGANVLTF. The V call is TRBV5-8, the J call TRBJ2-6; D uncertain. Trimming shortened V by 4 bases and J by 4 bases, and 6 bases separated the two germline ends. The germline V gene encodes CDR1 SGHTS and CDR2 YDEGEE. The CDR3 runs 13 residues.

The chain carries TRBV11-2 and TRBJ2-2; 9 nucleotides agree with TRBD1. V trimming: 5 bases; J trimming: 7 bases; junction bases outside the gene matches: 8. The CDR3 has 15 residues. The germline V gene encodes CDR1 SGHAT and CDR2 FQNNGV. DNA for the CDR3: TGTGCCAGCAGCCAAACCGGGACAGGGTACGGGGAGCTGTTTTTT. Its translation: CASSQTGTGYGELFF.

V gene TRBV15 combines with J gene TRBJ2-7; D is possibly TRBD1 (6 bases). Germline V lookup: CDR1 LNHNV, CDR2 YYDKDF (reference sequence). The CDR3 totals 15 residues. V lost 1 base and J 3 bases, leaving 13 bases between the germline ends. This CDR3 reads CATSRVRRDIYEQYF. For the CDR3, the DNA is TGTGCCACCAGCAGAGTCCGCCGGGACATCTACGAGCAGTACTTC.